These 10 T cell receptor beta chains were sequenced from one sample in a study of neurological immune-mediated disorders. A single record per CDR3 protein comes from TCRdb applying MiXCR to the 5' RACE reads. The profile shows 80,000 to 95,000 distinct CDR3 sequences, approximately 3.5% of them singletons. The specimen sequenced was PBMCs. The origin of the receptors is a woman aged 45-60 years with multiple sclerosis.

This clonotype was recorded many times. The rearrangement uses TRBV6-2 or TRBV6-3 and TRBJ2-7; D ambiguous. Germline CDR1 and CDR2: MNHEY and SVGEGT. Deletions cut 0 bases from V and 2 bases from J, with 11 bases between. This CDR3 comprises 15 residues. The DNA for the CDR3 is TGTGCCAGCAGTTACTCGGAGTGGGTTCCCTACGAGCAGTACTTC. Amino acids: CASSYSEWVPYEQYF.

This clonotype has only a few counts. V and J are TRBV20-1 and TRBJ1-5, with 8 bases fitting TRBD1. The CDR3 contains 16 residues. V trimming: 4 bases; J trimming: 4 bases; junction bases outside the gene matches: 12. Germline CDR1 and CDR2: DFQATT and SNEGSKA (reference sequence). CDR3 sequence reads: CSAKLSGTGRNQPQHF. The CDR3 DNA reads TGCAGTGCTAAGCTATCCGGGACAGGCAGGAATCAGCCCCAGCATTTT.

Many counts were recorded for this clonotype. This chain connects TRBV14 to TRBJ2-3; 7 nucleotides align to TRBD2. After removal of 4 bases from V and 1 base from J, the junction contained 5 bases not matched to a gene. The CDR3 consists of 15 residues. CDR1 is SGHDN, CDR2 FVKESK, per germline. CDR3 amino acids: CASSRRDYGTDTQYF. The CDR3 DNA follows: TGTGCCAGCAGCCGAAGGGACTATGGCACAGATACGCAGTATTTT.

This clonotype was recorded many times. The rearrangement links TRBV7-2 to TRBJ2-1; 9 positions agree with TRBD2. Germline trimming cut 3 bases from V and 9 bases from J; bases unmatched to any gene: 6. Germline V gene sequence: CDR1 SGHTA, CDR2 FQGNSA. CDR3 length: 14 amino acids. This CDR3 is CASSLASGVSEQFF. The CDR3, as DNA: TGTGCCAGCAGCTTGGCTAGCGGGGTGAGTGAGCAGTTCTTC.

This clonotype occurred a few times. This rearrangement joins TRBV5-1 to TRBJ1-4; the D is unclear. Germline V lookup: CDR1 SGHRS, CDR2 YFSETQ. The CDR3 is made up of 15 amino acids. The V gene lost 2 bases and the J gene lost 7 bases, with 15 bases spanning the gap. The CDR3 DNA sequence: TGCGCCAGCAGCTTACAAGGGAAAACGGGTGAAAAACTGTTTTTT. It specifies CASSLQGKTGEKLFF.

At least ten counts were recorded for this clonotype. The chain carries TRBV20-1 and TRBJ1-2; 11 positions match TRBD1. The V gene end was trimmed by 1 base and the J gene end by 9 bases; junction bases not matched to a gene: 7. In germline, CDR1 is DFQATT, CDR2 SNEGSKA (reference sequence). CDR3 length: 14 amino acids. CDR3: CSARVTGTGGSYTF. In DNA form, the CDR3 reads TGCAGTGCTAGAGTTACCGGGACAGGGGGAAGCTACACCTTC.

At least ten counts were recorded for this clonotype. This chain links TRBV6-5 with TRBJ1-2; D gene unclear. The CDR3 covers 13 residues. Trimming pared 2 bases from V and 6 bases from J, leaving 10 bases between. CDR1 is MNHEY and CDR2 is SVGAGI in the germline V gene. DNA of the CDR3: TGTGCCAGCAGTTACACAGCGGCCCATGGCTACACCTTC. Encoded protein: CASSYTAAHGYTF.

At least ten counts were recorded for this clonotype. This chain joins TRBV12-3 or TRBV12-4 and TRBJ1-5; the D is unclear. This CDR3 is 13 amino acids long. V was clipped by 5 bases and J by 4 bases, with 9 bases between them. In nucleotides, the CDR3 is TGTGCCAGCAGTACTCAGAGTAATCAGCCCCAGCATTTT. Translating it yields CASSTQSNQPQHF.

This clonotype appeared many times. The chain is built from TRBV20-1 and TRBJ2-1; 8 bases are shared with TRBD2. V lost 1 base, J lost 6 bases, and 2 bases stayed unmatched. In germline, CDR1 is DFQATT, CDR2 SNEGSKA (reference sequence). The CDR3 has 13 residues. The CDR3 DNA reads as TGCAGTGCTAGAGCGGGGGGGCGCAATGAGCAGTTCTTC. It encodes CSARAGGRNEQFF.

This clonotype was observed at least ten times. This chain links TRBV5-1 with TRBJ2-2; D uncertain. CDR1 is SGHRS, CDR2 YFSETQ, per germline. V shed 4 bases and J shed 3 bases, with 1 base lying between them. The CDR3 sequence is 11 residues long. CDR3 loop: CASSDTGELFF. In nucleotides, the CDR3 is TGCGCCAGCAGCGACACCGGGGAGCTGTTTTTT.